The rows below give T cell receptor beta chains drawn from one sample of a study of regulatory T cells in long-lasting Graves disease. One entry per CDR3 protein, called by TCRdb with MiXCR from the multiplex PCR reads. The table records more than 650,000 distinct CDR3 sequences, 30% of them present only once. The material sequenced was peripheral blood mononuclear cells (PBMCs), taken when the disease was refractory, from a patient treated with antithyroid drugs. The receptors come from a female donor with Graves disease. Each CDR3 is given with its conserved first and last residue. Each record gives: J gene, clone size, D gene, V gene, CDR3 length, CDR3 protein, CDR3 DNA. A D gene is named only where the DNA matches it firmly. For some rows the clone size is stated as once, few or many, or as a class when expanded; others skip it.

j_gene: TRBJ2-4
abundance: .
d_gene: .
v_gene: TRBV5-5
len: 14
CDR3aa: CASSLVQGTFLQYF
CDR3nt: TGTGCCAGCAGCTTGGTACAGGGAACCTTCCTTCAGTACTTC

j_gene: TRBJ2-5
abundance: .
d_gene: .
v_gene: TRBV3-1
len: 16
CDR3aa: CASSQPSRPSRETQYF
CDR3nt: TGTGCCAGCAGCCAACCCTCGAGGCCTAGCCGGGAGACCCAGTACTTC

j_gene: TRBJ1-3
abundance: .
d_gene: .
v_gene: TRBV28
len: 16
CDR3aa: CASSLMGTSSGNTIYF
CDR3nt: TGTGCCAGCAGTTTAATGGGGACGAGCTCTGGAAACACCATATATTTT

j_gene: TRBJ2-7
abundance: many
d_gene: .
v_gene: TRBV3-1
len: 11
CDR3aa: CASSQVGEQYF
CDR3nt: TGTGCCAGCAGCCAGGTCGGTGAGCAGTACTTC

j_gene: TRBJ2-7
abundance: .
d_gene: .
v_gene: TRBV20-1
len: 12
CDR3aa: CSAAITEFEQYF
CDR3nt: TGCAGTGCTGCGATCACCGAGTTCGAGCAGTACTTC

j_gene: TRBJ1-5
abundance: .
d_gene: .
v_gene: TRBV6-4
len: 12
CDR3aa: CASSFSRGPQHF
CDR3nt: TGTGCCAGCAGTTTTTCCCGGGGGCCCCAGCATTTT

j_gene: TRBJ2-5
abundance: many
d_gene: .
v_gene: TRBV12-5
len: 16
CDR3aa: CASGLGPLAFQETQYF
CDR3nt: TGTGCTAGTGGTTTGGGCCCTCTAGCCTTCCAAGAGACCCAGTACTTC

j_gene: TRBJ1-1
abundance: few
d_gene: .
v_gene: TRBV6-1
len: 16
CDR3aa: CASTSDRVGHYTEAFF
CDR3nt: TGTGCCAGCACCTCCGACCGGGTGGGACACTACACTGAAGCTTTCTTT

j_gene: TRBJ1-2
abundance: few
d_gene: .
v_gene: TRBV6-5
len: 15
CDR3aa: CASSYSKQTDYGYTF
CDR3nt: TGTGCCAGCAGTTACTCGAAACAGACAGACTATGGCTACACCTTC

j_gene: TRBJ2-5
abundance: few
d_gene: TRBD1
v_gene: TRBV7-3
len: 13
CDR3aa: CASSFRDRETQYF
CDR3nt: TGTGCCAGCAGCTTCAGGGACAGAGAGACCCAGTACTTC

j_gene: TRBJ1-2
abundance: many
d_gene: TRBD1
v_gene: TRBV28
len: 14
CDR3aa: CASSPNRGWGGYTF
CDR3nt: TGTGCCAGCAGTCCAAACAGGGGGTGGGGCGGCTACACCTTC

j_gene: TRBJ2-7
abundance: few
d_gene: .
v_gene: TRBV20-1
len: 12
CDR3aa: CSASGVKGEQYF
CDR3nt: TGCAGTGCCTCAGGGGTGAAGGGCGAGCAGTACTTC

j_gene: TRBJ1-1
abundance: few
d_gene: .
v_gene: TRBV5-1
len: 15
CDR3aa: CASSLSGKGNTEAFF
CDR3nt: TGCGCCAGCAGCCTCTCCGGGAAGGGGAACACTGAAGCTTTCTTT

j_gene: TRBJ1-2
abundance: few
d_gene: .
v_gene: TRBV11-2
len: 13
CDR3aa: CASSPIRGGGYTF
CDR3nt: TGTGCCAGCAGCCCGATTCGGGGCGGTGGCTACACCTTC

j_gene: TRBJ1-5
abundance: .
d_gene: .
v_gene: TRBV3-1
len: 14
CDR3aa: CASSQYSGEQPQHF
CDR3nt: TGTGCCAGCAGCCAATATTCGGGGGAACAGCCCCAGCATTTT

j_gene: TRBJ2-7
abundance: .
d_gene: TRBD2
v_gene: TRBV7-3
len: 14
CDR3aa: CASSPTRTSVEQYF
CDR3nt: TGTGCCAGCAGCCCAACGCGGACTAGCGTCGAGCAGTACTTC

j_gene: TRBJ2-2
abundance: .
d_gene: TRBD2
v_gene: TRBV6-2/TRBV6-3
len: 16
CDR3aa: CASSPRAGGHTGELFF
CDR3nt: TGTGCCAGCAGCCCCAGGGCGGGAGGGCATACCGGGGAGCTGTTTTTT

j_gene: TRBJ1-6
abundance: .
d_gene: TRBD1
v_gene: TRBV20-1
len: 17
CDR3aa: CSARDATGLSSNSPLHF
CDR3nt: TGCAGTGCTAGAGATGCGACAGGGTTGTCAAGTAATTCACCCCTCCACTTT

j_gene: TRBJ1-5
abundance: few
d_gene: .
v_gene: TRBV20-1
len: 14
CDR3aa: CSARVAADLTPQHF
CDR3nt: TGCAGTGCTAGAGTGGCAGCAGACTTGACGCCCCAGCATTTT

j_gene: TRBJ1-2
abundance: .
d_gene: TRBD1
v_gene: TRBV12-3/TRBV12-4
len: 12
CDR3aa: CASRQGARGYAF
CDR3nt: TGTGCCAGCAGACAGGGGGCGCGAGGCTACGCCTTC

j_gene: TRBJ2-7
abundance: few
d_gene: .
v_gene: TRBV20-1
len: 14
CDR3aa: CSASYSWDSYEQYF
CDR3nt: TGCAGTGCTAGCTATAGTTGGGACTCCTACGAGCAGTACTTC

j_gene: TRBJ2-6
abundance: .
d_gene: .
v_gene: TRBV12-5
len: 20
CDR3aa: CASGLVLGSTSFSGANVLTF
CDR3nt: TGTGCTAGTGGTTTGGTACTTGGCAGCACATCATTCTCTGGGGCCAACGTCCTGACTTTC

j_gene: TRBJ2-7
abundance: .
d_gene: TRBD2
v_gene: TRBV3-1
len: 16
CDR3aa: CASSQDTSGRFYEQYF
CDR3nt: TGTGCCAGCAGCCAAGATACAAGCGGGAGGTTTTACGAGCAGTACTTC

j_gene: TRBJ2-7
abundance: .
d_gene: .
v_gene: TRBV2
len: 15
CDR3aa: CASWADSAGSYEQYF
CDR3nt: TGTGCTAGTTGGGCGGACTCTGCGGGCTCCTACGAGCAGTACTTC

j_gene: TRBJ1-2
abundance: .
d_gene: .
v_gene: TRBV19
len: 13
CDR3aa: CASSIGRFRGYTF
CDR3nt: TGTGCCAGTAGTATAGGGAGGTTCCGTGGCTACACCTTC

j_gene: TRBJ2-6
abundance: .
d_gene: TRBD1
v_gene: TRBV6-1
len: 18
CDR3aa: CASSADRASFGGANVLTF
CDR3nt: TGTGCCAGCAGCGCCGACAGGGCATCTTTCGGTGGGGCCAACGTCCTGACTTTC

j_gene: TRBJ1-5
abundance: few
d_gene: .
v_gene: TRBV12-3/TRBV12-4
len: 14
CDR3aa: CASSLGVGREPQHF
CDR3nt: TGTGCCAGCAGTTTGGGAGTTGGGCGAGAGCCCCAGCATTTT

j_gene: TRBJ2-7
abundance: .
d_gene: TRBD2
v_gene: TRBV3-1
len: 14
CDR3aa: CASSSSGWDLGQYF
CDR3nt: TGTGCCAGCAGCTCTAGCGGGTGGGACCTCGGGCAGTACTTC

j_gene: TRBJ2-7
abundance: .
d_gene: .
v_gene: TRBV7-6
len: 16
CDR3aa: CASSLRGGGVSYEQYF
CDR3nt: TGTGCCAGCAGCCTCCGGGGCGGAGGGGTTTCCTACGAGCAATACTTC

j_gene: TRBJ1-4
abundance: .
d_gene: .
v_gene: TRBV29-1
len: 13
CDR3aa: CSVEAGVDEKLFF
CDR3nt: TGCAGCGTTGAGGCGGGGGTCGACGAAAAACTGTTTTTT

j_gene: TRBJ1-2
abundance: many
d_gene: .
v_gene: TRBV19
len: 10
CDR3aa: CASRSDTYTF
CDR3nt: TGTGCCAGTAGATCGGACACTTACACCTTC

j_gene: TRBJ1-6
abundance: few
d_gene: TRBD1
v_gene: TRBV27
len: 15
CDR3aa: CASSPTGTGLSPLHF
CDR3nt: TGTGCCAGCAGCCCAACCGGGACAGGGCTTTCACCCCTCCACTTT

j_gene: TRBJ1-1
abundance: many
d_gene: TRBD1
v_gene: TRBV20-1
len: 16
CDR3aa: CSARDQNRGVNPEAFF
CDR3nt: TGCAGTGCTAGAGACCAAAACAGGGGGGTGAACCCTGAAGCTTTCTTT

j_gene: TRBJ2-7
abundance: .
d_gene: .
v_gene: TRBV6-1
len: 12
CDR3aa: CASRSGPYEQYF
CDR3nt: TGTGCCAGCAGATCCGGGCCCTACGAGCAGTACTTC

j_gene: TRBJ1-1
abundance: many
d_gene: .
v_gene: TRBV12-3/TRBV12-4
len: 13
CDR3aa: CASSSGLGTEAFF
CDR3nt: TGTGCCAGCAGTTCAGGTCTAGGTACTGAAGCTTTCTTT

j_gene: TRBJ2-5
abundance: once
d_gene: .
v_gene: TRBV11-1
len: 14
CDR3aa: CASSHLNYQETQYF
CDR3nt: TGTGCCAGCAGCCACCTCAATTACCAAGAGACCCAGTACTTC

j_gene: TRBJ1-5
abundance: few
d_gene: TRBD1
v_gene: TRBV6-1
len: 18
CDR3aa: CASSLGTGGLWSNQPQHF
CDR3nt: TGTGCCAGCAGTCTTGGGACAGGGGGGTTATGGAGCAATCAGCCCCAGCATTTT

j_gene: TRBJ2-2
abundance: .
d_gene: TRBD1
v_gene: TRBV27
len: 18
CDR3aa: CASRNRDRGWANTGELFF
CDR3nt: TGTGCCAGCAGAAACCGGGACAGGGGTTGGGCGAACACCGGGGAGCTGTTTTTT

j_gene: TRBJ1-2
abundance: once
d_gene: .
v_gene: TRBV29-1
len: 16
CDR3aa: CSVDGWLSTANYGYTF
CDR3nt: TGCAGCGTTGATGGGTGGTTATCGACAGCGAACTATGGCTACACCTTC

j_gene: TRBJ1-1
abundance: .
d_gene: TRBD1
v_gene: TRBV14
len: 14
CDR3aa: CASSLGTGIIEAFF
CDR3nt: TGTGCCAGCAGCCTCGGGACAGGGATCATCGAAGCTTTCTTT

j_gene: TRBJ2-2
abundance: .
d_gene: TRBD1
v_gene: TRBV2
len: 15
CDR3aa: CASLPRTGMTGELFF
CDR3nt: TGTGCCAGCCTACCCCGGACAGGGATGACCGGGGAGCTGTTTTTT

j_gene: TRBJ2-7
abundance: .
d_gene: TRBD2
v_gene: TRBV7-9
len: 14
CDR3aa: CASSAQLASYEQYF
CDR3nt: TGTGCCAGCAGCGCCCAACTAGCGTCCTACGAGCAGTACTTC

j_gene: TRBJ1-1
abundance: many
d_gene: .
v_gene: TRBV28
len: 14
CDR3aa: CASWRVGKNTEAFF
CDR3nt: TGTGCCAGTTGGCGTGTAGGCAAGAACACTGAAGCTTTCTTT

j_gene: TRBJ2-5
abundance: few
d_gene: .
v_gene: TRBV3-1
len: 13
CDR3aa: CASSQDRLETQYF
CDR3nt: TGTGCCAGCAGCCAAGATAGGCTGGAGACCCAGTACTTC

j_gene: TRBJ2-7
abundance: .
d_gene: .
v_gene: TRBV28
len: 17
CDR3aa: CASSQPPGHWVEYEQYF
CDR3nt: TGTGCCAGCAGTCAACCTCCGGGACATTGGGTTGAGTACGAGCAGTACTTC

j_gene: TRBJ1-1
abundance: few
d_gene: .
v_gene: TRBV24-1
len: 13
CDR3aa: CATSDRAFSEAFF
CDR3nt: TGTGCCACCAGTGACCGGGCCTTCTCCGAAGCTTTCTTT

j_gene: TRBJ2-5
abundance: few
d_gene: TRBD2
v_gene: TRBV6-1
len: 20
CDR3aa: CASSEAGPHILAGLRETQYF
CDR3nt: TGTGCCAGCAGTGAAGCCGGACCACACATATTAGCGGGTCTGAGGGAGACCCAGTACTTC